These 32 T cell receptor beta chains originate from one sample sequenced in a study of shared clonotypes between healthy human individuals. Clones were sequenced by immunoSEQ multiplex PCR, and TCRdb holds only the in-frame ones, with some missing. The table shows 1.4 million or so clones, with 97% to 99% occurring only once. The sequenced sample was naive CD4+ T cells sorted from blood. Subset indicated: CD45RA+ positively selected. The source of these receptors is a man younger than 40 in good health.

The chain carries TRBV28 and TRBJ1-2, with D maybe TRBD1 (5 bases). The V gene lost 8 bases and the J gene lost 0 bases, with 25 bases spanning the gap. The CDR3 contains 18 residues. Germline CDR1 reads MDHEN; CDR2 reads SYDVKM. The CDR3 DNA follows: TGTGCCAGCGAAACCGGGACTGACAGCATCCTGGCTAACTATGGCTACACCTTC. This codes for CASETGTDSILANYGYTF.

The rearrangement joins TRBV5-5 to TRBJ1-2; a possible D gene is TRBD1 (5 bases). V was pared by 2 bases and J by 1 base, with 6 bases between. This CDR3 contains 13 residues. The V gene's germline CDR1 is SGHKS and CDR2 YYEKEE (reference sequence). The CDR3 loop reads CASSFGGNYGYTF. The CDR3 region has the DNA TGTGCCAGCAGCTTCGGGGGTAACTATGGCTACACCTTC.

Concerning this clone: The sample contains more than one DNA sequence encoding this CDR3. The chain links TRBV29-1 to TRBJ1-2; D not certain. The germline V gene has CDR1 SQVTM and CDR2 ANQGSEA. The CDR3 loop spans 11 amino acids. The V gene lost 4 bases and the J gene lost 8 bases, with 11 bases spanning the gap. The CDR3 DNA follows: TGCAGCGTTGGGGTAGGTCAAGGCTACACCTTC. This sequence encodes CSVGVGQGYTF. Using reference TRBV29-1 and TRBJ1-2 for the parts outside the CDR3, the full variable domain is SAVISQKPSRDICQRGTSLTIQCQVDSQVTMMFWYRQQPGQSLTLIATANQGSEATYESGFVIDKFPISRPNLTFSTLTVSNMSPEDSSIYLCSVGVGQGYTFGSGTRLTVV.

As to this clone: This sample includes further DNA sequences coding for the same CDR3. The CDR3 DNA follows: TGCAGCGTGGCAACGGGACAGGGTTACGAGCAGTACTTC. Residues: CSVATGQGYEQYF. V is TRBV29-1 and J is TRBJ2-7; TRBD1 matches 9 bases. The J segment lost 4 bases and the V segment lost 6 bases, leaving 7 bases of the junction unmatched. This CDR3 contains 13 residues. Germline V lookup: CDR1 SQVTM, CDR2 ANQGSEA.

V is TRBV6-1 and J is TRBJ1-1; D might be TRBD1 (6 bases). Germline V gene data show CDR1 as MNHNS and CDR2 as SASEGT. Deletions cut 5 bases from V and 2 bases from J, with 15 bases between. The CDR3 is 15 amino acids. This chain's CDR3 is CASSLLRGDNTEAFF. CDR3 DNA: TGTGCCAGCAGTCTATTAAGGGGGGACAACACTGAAGCTTTCTTT.

The chain has TRBV6-5 and TRBJ1-1; D remains ambiguous. V shed 4 bases and J shed 0 bases, with 12 bases lying between them. Germline V gene sequence: CDR1 MNHEY, CDR2 SVGAGI. The CDR3 sequence is 15 residues long. The CDR3 DNA is TGTGCCAGCAGTTCCCCGGGCAGTTTGAACACTGAAGCTTTCTTT. This gives the protein CASSSPGSLNTEAFF.

This chain connects TRBV10-1 to TRBJ2-1, with D perhaps matching TRBD2 (5 bases). V lost 3 bases and J lost 1, with 16 bases in between. CDR3 size: 17 residues. Germline lookup yields CDR1 WNHNN and CDR2 SYGVQD (reference sequence). The CDR3: CASSEFGIRDSYNEQFF. The CDR3 coding sequence is TGCGCCAGCAGTGAATTCGGTATCCGGGATTCCTACAATGAGCAGTTCTTC.

V gene TRBV10-3 combines with J gene TRBJ2-5; D is undetermined. Trimming cost V 6 bases and J 5 bases, with 13 bases left between them. The CDR3 has 13 amino acids. From germline, CDR1 is ENHRY and CDR2 SYGVKD. DNA of the CDR3: TGTGCCATCAGGGCTACCGAGTTGGAGACCCAGTACTTC. It specifies CAIRATELETQYF.

The chain employs TRBV5-1 and TRBJ2-5; weak D call: TRBD2 (6 bases). Trimming took off 5 bases at V and 4 bases at J, with 12 bases between the two ends. CDR1 and CDR2 from the germline V gene are SGHRS and YFSETQ. This CDR3 contains 13 residues. The CDR3 DNA reads as TGCGCCAGCAGGAATCAGGGAGGAGAGACCCAGTACTTC. This gives the protein CASRNQGGETQYF.

The chain has TRBV5-1 and TRBJ1-2; D is possibly TRBD1 (5 bases). Trimming stripped 5 bases from V and 4 bases from J, with 15 bases between. Germline loops: CDR1 SGHRS, CDR2 YFSETQ. The CDR3 totals 14 residues. The CDR3 protein is CASRYPGWVYGYTF. The CDR3 bases are TGCGCCAGCAGGTATCCAGGGTGGGTCTATGGCTACACCTTC.

The rearrangement uses TRBV5-4 and TRBJ2-2; D tentatively fits TRBD1 or TRBD2 (5 bases each). The CDR3 is 14 amino acids. V lost 1 base and J lost 6, with 10 bases in between. In germline, CDR1 is SGHNT, CDR2 YYREEE (reference sequence). The CDR3 here is CASSLQGPPGELFF. CDR3 DNA sequence: TGTGCCAGCAGCTTGCAGGGACCGCCCGGGGAGCTGTTTTTT.

The rearrangement uses TRBV2 and TRBJ2-7; D remains ambiguous. V was pared by 6 bases and J by 0 bases, with 12 bases between. Germline loops: CDR1 SNHLY, CDR2 FYNNEI. CDR3 size: 14 residues. The CDR3 sequence: CASRGRISSYEQYF. CDR3 sequence (DNA): TGTGCCAGCAGAGGCAGAATCAGCTCCTACGAGCAGTACTTC.

The J gene is TRBJ2-5, the V gene TRBV11-3; 7 bases are shared with TRBD1. Trimming at V came to 1 base and at J to 2 bases, leaving 7 bases not matched to a gene. Per the germline V gene, CDR1 is SGHNT and CDR2 is YENEEA. This CDR3 has 16 amino acids. The CDR3 DNA follows: TGTGCCAGCAGCTTAGGGAGACTGGACAGGCAAGAGACCCAGTACTTC. Encoded protein: CASSLGRLDRQETQYF.

This rearrangement joins TRBV10-3 to TRBJ2-1, with 14 bases identical to TRBD2. CDR1 is ENHRY, CDR2 SYGVKD, per germline. V shed 4 bases and J 7 bases; nucleotides not matched to a gene: 6. The CDR3 totals 16 residues. This CDR3 reads CAISGRLAGGQNEQFF. CDR3 bases: TGTGCCATCAGTGGTAGACTAGCGGGAGGGCAAAATGAGCAGTTCTTC.

The chain uses TRBV15 and TRBJ2-2; 7 bases line up with TRBD2. The J segment lost 5 bases and the V segment lost 0 bases, leaving 9 bases of the junction unmatched. Germline lookup yields CDR1 LNHNV and CDR2 YYDKDF (reference sequence). The CDR3 covers 17 residues. CDR3 in DNA: TGTGCCACCAGCAGAGATCGCGTGGGAGGGCTTACCGGGGAGCTGTTTTTT. It specifies CATSRDRVGGLTGELFF.

This chain links TRBV27 with TRBJ2-3, with 8 positions matching TRBD2. V lost 4 bases and J lost 2; bases outside the gene matches: 5. The CDR3 spans 15 residues. CDR1 is MNHEY and CDR2 is SMNVEV in the germline V gene (reference sequence). The CDR3 here is CASSSIAGNTDTQYF. CDR3 coding DNA: TGTGCCAGCAGTTCCATAGCGGGGAACACAGATACGCAGTATTTT.

The chain has TRBV9 and TRBJ2-1; 8 bases are shared with TRBD1. V lost 0 bases and J lost 8; bases outside the gene matches: 7. CDR1 and CDR2 (germline): SGDLS, YYNGEE. CDR3 length: 15 amino acids. Written as DNA, the CDR3 is TGTGCCAGCAGCGTAGATGGACAGGGATGGGATGAGCAGTTCTTC. Its protein product is CASSVDGQGWDEQFF. The full variable domain, in which reference TRBV9 and TRBJ2-1 provide the parts outside the CDR3, is DSGVTQTPKHLITATGQRVTLRCSPRSGDLSVYWYQQSLDQGLQFLIQYYNGEERAKGNILERFSAQQFPDLHSELNLSSLELGDSALYFCASSVDGQGWDEQFFGPGTRLTVL.

The rearrangement joins TRBV7-8 to TRBJ2-5; D remains ambiguous. The CDR3 spans 13 residues. The germline gives CDR1 SGHVS, CDR2 FQNEAQ. V was cut by 2 bases and J by 1 base, with 5 bases left in between. The CDR3 coding sequence is TGTGCCAGCAGCTTATCCCCCCAAGAGACCCAGTACTTC. Its translation: CASSLSPQETQYF.

This chain uses TRBV5-1 with TRBJ1-3; TRBD1 is a possible D gene (5 bases). CDR1 is SGHRS and CDR2 is YFSETQ in the germline V gene. This CDR3 is 14 amino acids long. Trimming removed 4 bases at V and 0 bases at J, with 8 bases between. CDR3 sequence: CASSKGDSGNTIYF. The DNA for the CDR3 is TGCGCCAGCAGCAAAGGGGACTCTGGAAACACCATATATTTT.

The CDR3 reads CASSYNYEQYF. CDR3 nucleotides: TGTGCCAGCAGTTACAACTACGAGCAGTACTTC. V gene TRBV6-6 combines with J gene TRBJ2-7; D gene unclear. There are 11 residues in the CDR3. Between the trimmed V and J ends, which lost 2 bases and 3 bases, there was a span of 2 bases. Germline CDR1 and CDR2: MNHNY and SVGAGI (reference sequence).

The chain's CDR3 is CASSPTLRTGRATDTQYF. The CDR3 DNA sequence: TGTGCCAGCAGCCCAACACTGAGGACAGGGCGCGCCACAGATACGCAGTATTTT. The chain uses TRBV7-3 and TRBJ2-3; 8 bases align to TRBD1. The germline CDR1 and CDR2 sequences are SGHTA and FQGTGA. This CDR3 is built from 18 residues. V dropped 5 bases and J dropped 2; count of bases not matched to a gene: 15.

J is TRBJ2-1 and V is TRBV7-8; 11 bases line up with TRBD2. CDR3 length: 18 amino acids. Per germline, CDR1 SGHVS and CDR2 FQNEAQ. J lost 7 bases, V lost 0 bases, and 11 bases had no gene match. CDR3 in DNA: TGTGCCAGCAGCTTAGCGTATAGCGGGAGGGCCAAAGGTAATGAGCAGTTCTTC. Translating it yields CASSLAYSGRAKGNEQFF.

The CDR3 loop is CASSPQGYYEQYF. The CDR3 DNA is TGTGCCAGCAGCCCCCAGGGATACTACGAGCAGTACTTC. The chain links TRBV11-3 to TRBJ2-7; TRBD1 is a possible D gene (5 bases). CDR1 is SGHNT and CDR2 is YENEEA in the germline V gene. The CDR3 has 13 residues. Trimming left V 5 bases short and J 3 bases short, with 11 bases between.

CDR3 residues: CAWSENTFGAFF. CDR3 nucleotide sequence: TGTGCCTGGAGTGAAAACACGTTCGGAGCTTTCTTT. The rearrangement joins TRBV30 to TRBJ1-1; D call uncertain. Trimming took off 1 base at V and 10 bases at J, with 13 bases between the two ends. The CDR3 covers 12 residues. CDR1 and CDR2 (germline): GTSNPN, SVGIG (reference sequence).

The genes are TRBV6-1 and TRBJ1-4, with D uncertain. The CDR3 has 11 amino acids. The germline V and J ends were trimmed by 2 bases and 7 bases, with 2 bases remaining between them. The V gene's germline CDR1 is MNHNS and CDR2 SASEGT. The CDR3 coding sequence is TGTGCCAGCAGTGAATTTGAAAAACTGTTTTTT. It translates to CASSEFEKLFF.

J is TRBJ2-7 and V is TRBV28; no clear D. The V and J ends lost 5 bases and 1 base respectively, with 18 bases between them. Germline V gives CDR1 MDHEN, CDR2 SYDVKM. There are 16 residues in the CDR3. CDR3 DNA sequence: TGTGCCAGCAGTCCTGCCCCGGCTACAGATTCCTACGAGCAGTACTTC. Encoded protein: CASSPAPATDSYEQYF. The full variable domain, in which reference TRBV28 and TRBJ2-7 provide the parts outside the CDR3, is DVKVTQSSRYLVKRTGEKVFLECVQDMDHENMFWYRQDPGLGLRLIYFSYDVKMKEKGDIPEGYSVSREKKERFSLILESASTNQTSMYLCASSPAPATDSYEQYFGPGTRLTVT.

The V call is TRBV28, the J call TRBJ2-7, with 13 positions matching TRBD2. This CDR3 has 18 residues. Trimming at V came to 5 bases and at J to 0 bases, leaving 10 bases not matched to a gene. The germline CDR1 and CDR2 sequences are MDHEN and SYDVKM. CDR3 bases: TGTGCCAGCAGTCTACTTGGACTAGCGGGAGAGGGCTCCTACGAGCAGTACTTC. Residues: CASSLLGLAGEGSYEQYF.

J is TRBJ2-7 and V is TRBV28; possibly TRBD1 or TRBD2 for D (5 bases each). The CDR3 has 15 residues. Germline loops: CDR1 MDHEN, CDR2 SYDVKM. V lost 5 bases and J 4 bases, leaving 18 bases between the germline ends. The CDR3 here is CASSGTTRDPYEQYF. The CDR3 bases are TGTGCCAGCAGTGGGACGACCAGGGATCCTTACGAGCAGTACTTC.

CDR3 region: CASSPPASAGEKLFF. In DNA, the CDR3 is TGTGCCAGCAGTCCCCCAGCCAGCGCCGGTGAAAAACTGTTTTTT. The V and J genes are TRBV27 and TRBJ1-4; the D is unclear. The CDR3 covers 15 residues. Germline CDR1 reads MNHEY; CDR2 reads SMNVEV (reference sequence). V lost 5 bases, J lost 7 bases, and 17 bases lay in between.

The V call is TRBV11-3, the J call TRBJ1-3; D is unresolved. Trimming removed 1 base from V and 3 bases from J, with 13 bases in between. This CDR3 has 16 amino acids. The germline gives CDR1 SGHNT, CDR2 YENEEA. The CDR3 DNA follows: TGTGCCAGCAGCTTAGGTGCGGGCTCGAGTGGAAACACCATATATTTT. The encoded protein is CASSLGAGSSGNTIYF.

The genes are TRBV5-4 and TRBJ1-1, with 8 bases matching TRBD1. Germline V gene sequence: CDR1 SGHNT, CDR2 YYREEE (reference sequence). Unmatched junction bases numbered 11, after V lost 2 bases and J lost 8 bases. The CDR3 loop spans 15 amino acids. The chain's CDR3 is CASSFHAGDRGEAFF. The DNA for the CDR3 is TGTGCCAGCAGCTTCCACGCCGGTGACAGGGGCGAAGCTTTCTTT.

V gene TRBV19 combines with J gene TRBJ1-5; D gene unclear. Per germline, CDR1 LNHDA and CDR2 SQIVND (reference sequence). The CDR3 is 11 amino acids. The V end was cut by 5 bases, the J end by 3 bases, with 2 bases between. The CDR3 sequence: CASSVNQPQHF. For the CDR3, the DNA is TGTGCCAGTAGTGTCAATCAGCCCCAGCATTTT.